The subject of this entry is one T cell receptor beta chain. This sample was taken from a study of blood T cell repertoires in COVID-19. Study information: COVID-19 samples collected from the United States, Italy and Spain covered acute and convalescent phases. PBMCs, B-cell-depleted T cells, or T cells were the source of the cDNA or gDNA that made up the material.

The data were produced by immunoSEQ multiplex PCR, yet TCRdb's version contains in-frame clones alone and is incomplete. The sample lists more than 60,000 clones; more than 75% were seen once. The length of the CDR3 is 14 residues. The V gene lost 0 bases and the J gene lost 6 bases, with 12 bases spanning the gap. Germline V gives CDR1 SGHTS, CDR2 YDEGEE. Sequenced input: peripheral blood. This sequence joins TRBV5-8 and TRBJ1-1; weak D call: TRBD1 (5 bases). This TCR came from a woman older than 75 with acute or convalescent COVID-19. CDR3 DNA: TGTGCCAGCAGCTTGGGGGGCACAGGATCTGAAGCTTTCTTT. Its protein product is CASSLGGTGSEAFF.